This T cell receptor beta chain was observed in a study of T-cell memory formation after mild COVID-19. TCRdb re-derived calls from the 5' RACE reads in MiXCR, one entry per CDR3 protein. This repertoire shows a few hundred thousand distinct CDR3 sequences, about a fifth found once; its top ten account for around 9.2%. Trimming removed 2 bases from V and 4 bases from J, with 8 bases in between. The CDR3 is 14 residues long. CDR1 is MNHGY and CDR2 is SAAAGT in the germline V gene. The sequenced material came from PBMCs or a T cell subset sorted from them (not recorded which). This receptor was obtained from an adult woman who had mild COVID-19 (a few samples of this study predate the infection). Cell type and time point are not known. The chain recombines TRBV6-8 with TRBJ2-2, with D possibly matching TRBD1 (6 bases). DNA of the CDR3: TGTGCCAGCAGTTACGGACAGTTCACCGGGGAGCTGTTTTTT. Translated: CASSYGQFTGELFF.